This entry concerns a single T cell receptor beta chain. Its antigen is currently unknown. At one of its ends the junction is not consistent with the germline gene, which may arise from a read error. The library was built from approximately 400 ng RNA with molecular barcoded adaptors for alpha/delta and beta/gamma chains. MiXCR was run by TCRdb on the reads, yielding one entry per CDR3 protein. This table holds fewer than 90,000 distinct CDR3 sequences, roughly an eighth found once. This specimen comes from a study of read filtering for tumor transcriptome and immune sequencing. Study-wide points: Approximately 77% of IR-seq clonotypes had a single read, yet these held around 4% of reads.

Germline V gives CDR1 MDHEN, CDR2 SYDVKM. The CDR3 sequence is 16 residues long. The sequence derives from a donor aged 40 or older with multiple myeloma. The J gene is TRBJ2-2, the V gene TRBV28; 7 bases are a match to TRBD1. Sequencing was performed on a population of CD138-negative cells sorted from bone marrow. CDR3 bases: TGTACCAGCAGCCTACCAGGGGGAGCGAACACCGGGGAGCTGTTTTTT. This codes for CTSSLPGGANTGELFF.